Listed below are T cell receptor beta chains from one sample, sequenced in a study of T cells expressing NK-cell markers. TCRdb re-called the 5' RACE reads; one entry per CDR3 protein, DNA not given. Reported are about 430,000 distinct CDR3 sequences; the ten largest clones contain approximately 1.5%. Sequenced material: blood T cells: a sorted CD56 or NKG2C T cell subset, CD4+ or CD8+ T cells, or bulk PBMC T cells (not recorded which). These receptors all come from a woman aged 50 to 60 in good health. CDR3s include the opening cysteine and the closing phenylalanine or tryptophan.

J gene	V gene	CDR3 protein
TRBJ2-2	TRBV3-1	CASSPRVTQANTGELFF
TRBJ2-3	TRBV12-3/TRBV12-4	CASSLGVYISDTQYF
TRBJ2-3	TRBV29-1	CSVRGLAGVDTDTQYF
TRBJ1-1	TRBV30	CAWSPGQRTEAFF
TRBJ1-1	TRBV7-9	CASSTEARNTEAFF
TRBJ1-3	TRBV19	CASSGRRGNTIYF
TRBJ2-2	TRBV19	CASSIVWRNGELFF
TRBJ2-3	TRBV24-1	CATSASETTQYF
TRBJ1-1	TRBV6-5	CASSRDVSNTEAFF
TRBJ2-1	TRBV6-5	CASSSTLAGALNEQFF
TRBJ2-1	TRBV10-3	CAISGASVGSYNEQFF
TRBJ2-2	TRBV20-1	CSARRTVRSTGELFF
TRBJ2-1	TRBV12-3/TRBV12-4	CASNLGQRYNEQFF
TRBJ2-7	TRBV13	CASSLSTSGMGLRDYDEQYF
TRBJ1-3	TRBV7-2	CASSSLGGYSGNTIYF
TRBJ1-1	TRBV27	CASSFVKAGMNTEAFF
TRBJ2-2	TRBV12-3/TRBV12-4	CASSRRTSATGELFF